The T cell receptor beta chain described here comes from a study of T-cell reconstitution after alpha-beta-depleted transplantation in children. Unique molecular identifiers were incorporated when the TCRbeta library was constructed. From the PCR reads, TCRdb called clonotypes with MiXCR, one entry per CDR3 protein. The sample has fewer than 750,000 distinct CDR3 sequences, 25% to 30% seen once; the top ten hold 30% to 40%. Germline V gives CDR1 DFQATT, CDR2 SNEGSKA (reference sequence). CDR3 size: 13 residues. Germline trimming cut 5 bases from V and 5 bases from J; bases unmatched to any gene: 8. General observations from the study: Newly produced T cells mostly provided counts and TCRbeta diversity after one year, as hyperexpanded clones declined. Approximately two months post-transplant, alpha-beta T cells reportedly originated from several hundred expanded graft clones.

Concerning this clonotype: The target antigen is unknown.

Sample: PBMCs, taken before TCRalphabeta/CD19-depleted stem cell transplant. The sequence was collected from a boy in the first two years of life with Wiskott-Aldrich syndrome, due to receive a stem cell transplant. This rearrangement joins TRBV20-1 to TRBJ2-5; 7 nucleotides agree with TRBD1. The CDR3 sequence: CSAETGVGETQYF. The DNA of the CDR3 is TGCAGTGCTGAAACAGGGGTAGGCGAGACCCAGTACTTC.